Sequencing of this T cell receptor (beta chain) was carried out in a study of control samples from healthy donors and cancer patients. Trimming at V came to 6 bases and at J to 6 bases, leaving 4 bases not matched to a gene. The CDR3 consists of 13 residues. The data were produced by immunoSEQ multiplex PCR, yet TCRdb's version contains in-frame clones alone and is incomplete. There are a few hundred thousand clones in the sample; around 90% occur only once, and more than 6% lies in the top ten. This receptor was identified in a man in his forties with head and neck cancer. The chain employs TRBV12-3 or TRBV12-4 and TRBJ2-7; TRBD1 matches 11 bases. Sample: PBMCs. The CDR3 nucleotides are TGTGCCAGCAGGGGACAGGGGGGGACCGAGCAGTACTTC. Protein sequence: CASRGQGGTEQYF.